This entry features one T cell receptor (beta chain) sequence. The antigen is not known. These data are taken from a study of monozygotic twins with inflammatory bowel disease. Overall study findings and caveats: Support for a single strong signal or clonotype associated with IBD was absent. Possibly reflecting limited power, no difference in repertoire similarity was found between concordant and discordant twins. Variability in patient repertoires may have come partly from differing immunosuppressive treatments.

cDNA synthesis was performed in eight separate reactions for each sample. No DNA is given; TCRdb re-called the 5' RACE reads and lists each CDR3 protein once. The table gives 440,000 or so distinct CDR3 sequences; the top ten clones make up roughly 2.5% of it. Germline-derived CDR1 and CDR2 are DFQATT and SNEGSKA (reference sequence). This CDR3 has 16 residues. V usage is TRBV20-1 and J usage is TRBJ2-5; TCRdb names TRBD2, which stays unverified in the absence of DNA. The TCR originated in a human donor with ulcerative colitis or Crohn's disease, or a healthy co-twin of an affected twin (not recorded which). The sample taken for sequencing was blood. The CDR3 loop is CSARPPGAGGRETQYF.